This T cell receptor beta chain comes out of a study of preoperative IRX-2 immunotherapy in early breast cancer. Measured with immunoSEQ multiplex PCR; TCRdb has only the in-frame clones, and not every one. Of 3,000 to 4,000 clones listed, roughly 77% were seen once; the top ten hold around 7.3%. This CDR3 region has 14 residues. V lost 2 bases, J lost 4 bases, and 4 bases stayed unmatched. CDR1 KGHSH and CDR2 LQKENI come from the germline V gene. Treatment in this sample: preoperative locoregional IRX-2 cytokine immunotherapy. Samples came from a phase Ib trial of preoperative locoregional IRX-2 cytokine immunotherapy. This clone was picked up a small number of times.

The starting material was tumor tissue, obtained after IRX-2 immunotherapy. The sequence was collected from a human donor with breast cancer. The chain recombines TRBV18 with TRBJ1-1, with TRBD1 matching over 7 bases. CDR3 amino acids: CASSPVAGGTEAFF. DNA for the CDR3: TGTGCCAGCTCACCAGTGGCAGGGGGCACTGAAGCTTTCTTT.